This T cell receptor beta chain was observed in a study of OX40 agonist ivuxolimab in advanced cancers. Across the whole study: Clinicians treated patients with ivuxolimab, an agonistic anti-OX40 (CD134) antibody. All patients had ivuxolimab intravenously every 2 weeks at 0.01 to 10 mg/kg.

Prior autoimmune disease or systemic immunosuppression barred patients. The table came from immunoSEQ multiplex PCR; TCRdb's copy has only in-frame clones and leaves some out. The repertoire consists of tens of thousands of clones, with about 85% occurring once and the leading ten covering around 3.8%. Worth noting for this clone: Its antigen is unidentified.

Points from the study as a whole: Some nonresponders additionally presented with little normalized T-cell clonal expansion.

The sample here was CD4+ or CD8+ T cells sorted from blood, taken in a trial of the OX40 agonist ivuxolimab. The sequence derives from an adult with an advanced solid tumor such as melanoma, head and neck, liver or kidney cancer.

CDR3: CASSVARVPYNEQFF. The CDR3 nucleotides read TGTGCCAGCAGCGTAGCCCGCGTGCCTTACAATGAGCAGTTCTTC. The chain uses TRBV9 and TRBJ2-1; no definite D call. There are 15 residues in the CDR3. Germline V gives CDR1 SGDLS, CDR2 YYNGEE. The germline V and J ends were trimmed by 0 bases and 4 bases, with 11 bases remaining between them.